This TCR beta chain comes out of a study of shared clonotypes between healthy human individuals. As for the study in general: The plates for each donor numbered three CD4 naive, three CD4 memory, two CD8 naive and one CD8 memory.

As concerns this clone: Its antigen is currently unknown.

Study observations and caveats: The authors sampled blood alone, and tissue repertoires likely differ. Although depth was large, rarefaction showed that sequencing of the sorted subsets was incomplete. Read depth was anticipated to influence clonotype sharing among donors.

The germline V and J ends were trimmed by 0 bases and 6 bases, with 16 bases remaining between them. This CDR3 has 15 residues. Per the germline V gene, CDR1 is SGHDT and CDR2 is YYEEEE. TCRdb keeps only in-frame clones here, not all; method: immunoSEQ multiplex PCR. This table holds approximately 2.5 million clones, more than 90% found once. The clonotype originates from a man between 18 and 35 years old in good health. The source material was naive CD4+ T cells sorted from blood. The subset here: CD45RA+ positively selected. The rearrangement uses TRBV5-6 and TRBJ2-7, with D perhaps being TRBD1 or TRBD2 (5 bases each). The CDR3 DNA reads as TGTGCCAGCAGCTTGGGAGGGGCCAGATTGGGCGAGCAGTACTTC. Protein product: CASSLGGARLGEQYF.